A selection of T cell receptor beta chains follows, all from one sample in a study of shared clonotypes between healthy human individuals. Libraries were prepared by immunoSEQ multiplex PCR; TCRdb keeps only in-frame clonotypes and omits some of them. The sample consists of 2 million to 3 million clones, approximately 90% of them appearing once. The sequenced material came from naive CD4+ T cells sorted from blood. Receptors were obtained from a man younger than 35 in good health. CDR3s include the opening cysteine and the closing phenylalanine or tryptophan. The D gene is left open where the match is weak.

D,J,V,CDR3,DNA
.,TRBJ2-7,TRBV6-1,CASKTGRGDYEQYF,TGTGCCAGCAAAACGGGACGGGGAGACTACGAGCAGTACTTC
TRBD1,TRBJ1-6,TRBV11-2,CASAGGLNSPLHF,TGTGCCAGCGCAGGGGGACTCAATTCACCCCTCCACTTT
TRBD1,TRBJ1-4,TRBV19,CASRGQATNEKLFF,TGTGCCAGTAGGGGACAGGCAACTAATGAAAAACTGTTTTTT
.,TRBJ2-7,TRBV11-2,CASNPRGSVASYEQYF,TGTGCCAGCAATCCCCGGGGCTCAGTTGCCTCCTACGAGCAGTACTTC
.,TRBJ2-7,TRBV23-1,CASSQGGSCYEQYF,TGCGCCAGCAGTCAAGGGGGGAGTTGCTACGAGCAGTACTTC
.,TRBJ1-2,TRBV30,CAWRGPSYGYTF,TGTGCCTGGCGAGGGCCAAGCTATGGCTACACCTTC
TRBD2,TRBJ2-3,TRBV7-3,CASSLMGLAGVTDTQYF,TGTGCCAGCAGCTTAATGGGACTAGCGGGGGTGACAGATACGCAGTATTTT
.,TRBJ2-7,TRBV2,CASGEEQGREQYF,TGTGCCAGCGGTGAAGAACAGGGTCGGGAGCAGTACTTC
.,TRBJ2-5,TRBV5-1,CASSLGRWETQYF,TGCGCCAGCAGCTTGGGTAGGTGGGAGACCCAGTACTTC
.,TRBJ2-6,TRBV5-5,CASSPAGLYGANVLTF,TGTGCCAGCAGCCCCGCAGGACTCTACGGGGCCAACGTCCTGACTTTC